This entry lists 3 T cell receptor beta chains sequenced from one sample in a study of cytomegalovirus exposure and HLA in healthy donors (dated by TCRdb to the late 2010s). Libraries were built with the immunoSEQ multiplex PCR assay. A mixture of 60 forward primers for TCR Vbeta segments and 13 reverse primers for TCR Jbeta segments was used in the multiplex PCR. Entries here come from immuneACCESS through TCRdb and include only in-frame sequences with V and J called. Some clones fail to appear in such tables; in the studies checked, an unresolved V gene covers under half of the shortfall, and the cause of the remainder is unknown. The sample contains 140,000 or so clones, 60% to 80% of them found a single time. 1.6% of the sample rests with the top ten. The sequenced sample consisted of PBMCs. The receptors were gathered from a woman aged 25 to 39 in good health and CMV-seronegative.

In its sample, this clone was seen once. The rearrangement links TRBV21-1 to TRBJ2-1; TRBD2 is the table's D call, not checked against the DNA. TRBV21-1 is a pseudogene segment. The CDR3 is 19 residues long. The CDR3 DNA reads TGTGCCAGCAGCAAAGGAGGGACTAGCGGCCCGCATTGGGACAATGAGCAGTTCTTC. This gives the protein CASSKGGTSGPHWDNEQFF.

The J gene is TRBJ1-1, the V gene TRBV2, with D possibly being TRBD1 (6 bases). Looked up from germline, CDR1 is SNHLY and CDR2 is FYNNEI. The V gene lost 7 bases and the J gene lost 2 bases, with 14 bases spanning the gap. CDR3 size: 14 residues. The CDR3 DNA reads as TGTGCCAGCATAGCCTCGGACAGAAACACTGAAGCTTTCTTT. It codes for CASIASDRNTEAFF.

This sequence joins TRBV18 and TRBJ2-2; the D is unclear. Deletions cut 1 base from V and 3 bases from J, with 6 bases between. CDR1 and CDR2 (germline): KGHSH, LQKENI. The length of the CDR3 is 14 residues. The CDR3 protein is CASSPQTDTGELFF. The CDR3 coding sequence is TGTGCCAGCTCACCACAAACAGACACCGGGGAGCTGTTTTTT.